These 12 T cell receptor beta chains were sequenced from one sample in a study of tumor and adjacent non-tumor tissue in lung cancer (dated by TCRdb to 2016 to 2019). Bulk unsorted tissue served as the source for RNA extraction, and RNA quality was assessed using a NanoDrop ND-1000 and an Agilent 2100. Libraries were constructed by multiplex PCR. Sequencing relied on an Illumina HiSeq 2500. TCRbeta libraries were constructed through three rounds of nested PCR with primers (Table S4) according to protocols modified from ARM-PCR. The public reads were reprocessed in TCRdb via fastp at Q25 and MiXCR, keeping in-frame beta chains. Every distinct CDR3 protein forms one entry, paired with its most common genes and DNA. This sample comprises 200,000 to 250,000 distinct CDR3 sequences, 71% of them detected only once. The ten largest clones take up approximately 25% of the sample. What was sequenced was lung tumor tissue. The source of these receptors is a man between 60 and 75 years old with non-small cell lung cancer.

This chain uses TRBV4-2 with TRBJ2-1, with TRBD2 matching 8 bases. Germline V gives CDR1 LGHNA, CDR2 YNFKEQ. The CDR3 runs 16 residues. J was trimmed by 2 bases and V by 0 bases; bases with no gene match: 3. The CDR3 reads CASSQDRGGPYNEQFF. The CDR3 nucleotides are TGTGCCAGCAGCCAAGATCGGGGGGGGCCCTACAATGAGCAGTTCTTC.

This chain connects TRBV12-3 or TRBV12-4 to TRBJ2-1; D gene ambiguous. Trimming removed 5 bases at V and 16 bases at J, with 24 bases between. The CDR3 extends over 14 amino acids. The CDR3 nucleotides are TGTGCCAGCAGTAGAGCGACGTCCTACAATGACCAATTCTTC. This codes for CASSRATSYNDQFF.

Concerning this clonotype itself: A read error may explain this, as a much larger clone is one base away. The chain has TRBV4-2 and TRBJ2-7; a weak D match, TRBD2 (5 bases). The germline V gene has CDR1 LGHNA and CDR2 YNFKEQ. This CDR3 comprises 16 residues. V lost 1 base to trimming and J lost 1 base, with 14 bases between them. The CDR3 region has the DNA TGTGCCAGCAGCCAAGTGGACGGAGAGGGATCCTACGAGCAGTACTTC. Its translation is CASSQVDGEGSYEQYF.

This clonotype was counted between two and nine times. The V gene is TRBV12-3 or TRBV12-4, the J gene TRBJ1-5; no firm D call. V shed 6 bases and J shed 4 bases, with 13 bases lying between them. The CDR3 totals 14 residues. The CDR3 reads CASSLVGTNQPQHF. Written as DNA, the CDR3 is TGTGCCAGCAGCCTGGTCGGCACGAATCAGCCCCAGCATTTT.

The chain is built from TRBV2 and TRBJ2-1; either TRBD1 or TRBD2 may fit D (5 bases each). The CDR3 totals 17 residues. CDR1 SNHLY and CDR2 FYNNEI come from the germline V gene. With 6 bases removed from V and 0 bases from J, the gap between germline ends came to 18 bases. In DNA form, the CDR3 reads TGTGCCAGCAGCCTCCGAACCGGGGCGAGCTCCTACAATGAGCAGTTCTTC. The encoded protein is CASSLRTGASSYNEQFF.

The V call is TRBV6-1, the J call TRBJ2-2; D is perhaps TRBD1 (5 bases). The CDR3 has 17 amino acids. Trimming left V 10 bases short and J 2 bases short, with 23 bases between. Germline V gene sequence: CDR1 MNHNS, CDR2 SASEGT. The CDR3 DNA sequence: TGTGCCAAAAGTGAATTCCCTTTGGGGCAAAACACCGGGGAGCTGTTTTTT. This encodes CAKSEFPLGQNTGELFF.

CDR3 nucleotides: TGTGCCAGCAGGTCGGGACAGGGGGACACTGAAGCTTTCTTT. It yields the protein CASRSGQGDTEAFF. The V and J genes are TRBV28 and TRBJ1-1; 11 bases map to TRBD1. The length of the CDR3 is 14 residues. Trimming took 6 bases from V and 3 from J; bases not matched to a gene: 3. Germline-derived CDR1 and CDR2 are MDHEN and SYDVKM.

Points on this clonotype: A junction boundary mismatches the germline segment, possibly from a read error. The V gene is TRBV12-3 or TRBV12-4, the J gene TRBJ1-2, with 9 bases identical to TRBD1. The length of the CDR3 is 15 residues. The CDR3 region has the DNA TGTGCCAACAGTTATCCGGGACAGGGCAACTACGGCTACACCTTC. Its translation is CANSYPGQGNYGYTF.

The chain carries TRBV20-1 and TRBJ2-1; maybe TRBD1 (6 bases). CDR3 length: 13 amino acids. Trimming took off 8 bases at V and 10 bases at J, with 21 bases between the two ends. Germline-derived CDR1 and CDR2 are DFQATT and SNEGSKA (reference sequence). The CDR3 here is CSTPLQGIREQFF. The CDR3, as DNA: TGCAGTACTCCACTACAGGGAATCCGCGAGCAGTTCTTC.

A word on this clonotype: Possible read error: a much larger clone is one base away. This chain joins TRBV20-1 and TRBJ2-4, with 7 bases identical to TRBD1. The germline V gene has CDR1 DFQATT and CDR2 SNEGSKA (reference sequence). This CDR3 contains 14 residues. CDR3 sequence (DNA): TGCAGTGCTGAGGGGGCCGGAGCCATAAACATTCAGTACTTC. Protein sequence: CSAEGAGAINIQYF.

Of note for this clonotype: A much larger clone lies a single base off, so this may be a read error. The rearrangement uses TRBV5-6 and TRBJ2-3, with D unclear. Looked up from germline, CDR1 is SGHDT and CDR2 is YYEEEE. V shed 1 base and J shed 4 bases, with 10 bases lying between them. The CDR3 consists of 14 residues. CDR3 residues: CASSLLVGADTQYF. The CDR3 DNA is TGTGCCAGCAGCTTGTTAGTTGGGGCAGATACGCAGTATTTT. Full variable domain (missing parts from reference TRBV5-6 and TRBJ2-3): DAGVTQSPTHLIKTRGQQVTLRCSPKSGHDTVSWYQQALGQGPQFIFQYYEEEERQRGNFPDRFSGHQFPNYSSELNVNALLLGDSALYLCASSLLVGADTQYFGPGTRLTVL.

Comments on this clonotype: A clone one base away is much larger, so this may be a read error. Here the CDR3 omits its conserved ending phenylalanine or tryptophan, so a read error is the likely source. The rearrangement uses TRBV12-3 or TRBV12-4 and TRBJ1-1; D unresolved. V was pared by 2 bases and J by 5 bases, with 6 bases between. The CDR3 loop spans 12 amino acids. CDR3 DNA sequence: TGTGCCAGCAGTTTAATGGGGACTGAAGCTTTCATT. Its translation: CASSLMGTEAFI.